These 18 T cell receptor beta chains were sequenced from one sample in a study of PD-1 blockade in classical Hodgkin lymphoma. Exposure to brentuximab vedotin varied, and each patient had relapsed following autologous stem cell transplantation. Libraries were prepared by immunoSEQ multiplex PCR; TCRdb keeps only in-frame clonotypes and omits some of them. The sample lists around 25,000 clones, roughly 80% occurring once. Sequenced here: peripheral blood mononuclear cells (PBMCs), sampled before the second cycle of nivolumab. The receptors stem from a human donor with classical Hodgkin lymphoma.

As for this clone: Additional DNA sequences in this sample encode the identical CDR3. CDR3 nucleotide sequence: TGTGCCAGCAGGGGGGGGGAAAAACTGTTTTTT. This codes for CASRGGEKLFF. The chain has TRBV28 and TRBJ1-4; D might be TRBD1 (5 bases). Germline CDR1 and CDR2: MDHEN and SYDVKM. The CDR3 is made up of 11 amino acids. V shed 6 bases and J shed 8 bases, with 7 bases lying between them. Filled out from reference TRBV28 and TRBJ1-4, the complete variable domain reads DVKVTQSSRYLVKRTGEKVFLECVQDMDHENMFWYRQDPGLGLRLIYFSYDVKMKEKGDIPEGYSVSREKKERFSLILESASTNQTSMYLCASRGGEKLFFGSGTQLSVL.

The V call is TRBV6-4, the J call TRBJ2-1; maybe TRBD1 (7 bases). There are 15 residues in the CDR3. Trimming removed 3 bases at V and 2 bases at J, with 11 bases between. Germline CDR1 is MRHNA and CDR2 is SNTAGT. The CDR3 spells CASSEEGAPYNEQFF. CDR3 in DNA: TGTGCCAGCAGTGAGGAGGGGGCCCCCTACAATGAGCAGTTCTTC.

V is TRBV19 and J is TRBJ2-1, with D maybe TRBD2 (8 bases). CDR3 length: 13 amino acids. Germline V gene lookup returns CDR1 LNHDA and CDR2 SQIVND (reference sequence). Trimming stripped 1 base from V and 14 bases from J, with 15 bases between. CDR3 region: CASSIAGGGNKFF. Here the CDR3 DNA reads TGTGCCAGTAGTATAGCGGGAGGGGGCAATAAGTTCTTC.

J is TRBJ1-2 and V is TRBV5-1, with D perhaps TRBD1 (6 bases). V was shortened by 2 bases and J by 2 bases, with 7 bases between the two germline ends. The germline V gene has CDR1 SGHRS and CDR2 YFSETQ. The CDR3 runs to 13 residues. CDR3 coding DNA: TGCGCCAGCAGCTTACAGGGAAACTATGGCTACACCTTC. Protein: CASSLQGNYGYTF.

This chain links TRBV6-6 with TRBJ2-5; perhaps D is TRBD1 or TRBD2 (5 bases each). The V end was cut by 6 bases, the J end by 4 bases, with 15 bases between. The CDR3 spans 14 residues. The germline CDR1 and CDR2 sequences are MNHNY and SVGAGI (reference sequence). CDR3 amino acids: CASRRGVGGETQYF. The CDR3 region has the DNA TGTGCCAGCAGAAGGGGAGTTGGAGGAGAGACCCAGTACTTC.

The chain recombines TRBV5-4 with TRBJ2-1; 8 positions match TRBD2. The V gene end was trimmed by 3 bases and the J gene end by 3 bases; junction bases not matched to a gene: 8. CDR3 length: 16 residues. The germline V gene has CDR1 SGHNT and CDR2 YYREEE (reference sequence). The CDR3 loop is CASSSYVGGDYNEQFF. The CDR3 region has the DNA TGTGCCAGCAGCTCATATGTCGGGGGGGACTACAATGAGCAGTTCTTC.

The chain is built from TRBV7-9 and TRBJ2-1, with 7 positions matching TRBD2. Germline CDR1 SEHNR, CDR2 FQNEAQ (reference sequence). Germline trimming cut 1 base from V and 6 bases from J; bases unmatched to any gene: 15. The CDR3 runs 18 residues. The CDR3 protein is CASSLVRRGGYTGNEQFF. The CDR3 DNA reads TGTGCCAGCAGCTTAGTACGGCGCGGGGGATATACAGGCAATGAGCAGTTCTTC.

This chain uses TRBV7-2 with TRBJ1-2; 9 bases agree with TRBD1. CDR3 size: 16 residues. CDR1 is SGHTA and CDR2 is FQGNSA in the germline V gene. The V segment lost 4 bases and the J segment 2 bases; nucleotides outside the gene matches: 8. CDR3 amino acids: CASSSSPTGGNYGYTF. CDR3 sequence (DNA): TGTGCCAGCAGCTCTAGTCCGACAGGGGGGAACTATGGCTACACCTTC.

The chain is built from TRBV9 and TRBJ1-2; D ambiguous. The germline V and J ends were trimmed by 0 bases and 2 bases, with 11 bases remaining between them. This CDR3 has 15 amino acids. CDR1 and CDR2 (germline): SGDLS, YYNGEE. CDR3: CASSVAAGGNYGYTF. CDR3 DNA: TGTGCCAGCAGCGTAGCGGCAGGAGGGAACTATGGCTACACCTTC.

This clone has just a few counts. This CDR3 reads CSVVFGTGYSGNTIYF. CDR3 nucleotides: TGCAGCGTTGTTTTCGGGACAGGGTACTCTGGAAACACCATATATTTT. V gene TRBV29-1 combines with J gene TRBJ1-3; 9 positions agree with TRBD1. Germline lookup yields CDR1 SQVTM and CDR2 ANQGSEA. There are 16 residues in the CDR3. Trimming took 4 bases from V and 0 from J; bases not matched to a gene: 7.

This clone was counted only a few times. The chain carries TRBV19 and TRBJ2-3; D possibly corresponds to TRBD2 (6 bases). V was shortened by 3 bases and J by 2 bases, with 12 bases between the two germline ends. CDR1 LNHDA and CDR2 SQIVND come from the germline V gene (reference sequence). The CDR3 length is 15 residues. CDR3 nucleotides: TGTGCCAGTAGTATCACGGCGGGGCCCACAGATACGCAGTATTTT. It encodes CASSITAGPTDTQYF. The full variable domain, with the rest looked up from reference TRBV19 and TRBJ2-3, is DGGITQSPKYLFRKEGQNVTLSCEQNLNHDAMYWYRQDPGQGLRLIYYSQIVNDFQKGDIAEGYSVSREKKESFPLTVTSAQKNPTAFYLCASSITAGPTDTQYFGPGTRLTVL.

V and J are TRBV2 and TRBJ2-1, with 9 bases identical to TRBD2. This CDR3 contains 16 residues. V shed 6 bases, J shed 0 bases, and the junction held 6 bases outside the gene matches. Germline lookup yields CDR1 SNHLY and CDR2 FYNNEI. In DNA form, the CDR3 reads TGTGCCAGCAGAGGACGACTAGCGGCCTCCTACAATGAGCAGTTCTTC. Translating gives CASRGRLAASYNEQFF.

This chain joins TRBV6-1 and TRBJ2-1; TRBD1 might be the D (7 bases). Trimming took off 4 bases at V and 3 bases at J, with 13 bases between the two ends. The CDR3 has 15 residues. Germline lookup yields CDR1 MNHNS and CDR2 SASEGT. CDR3 nucleotides: TGTGCCAGCAGTGCTGGACAGGAGGGCTACAATGAGCAGTTCTTC. As protein: CASSAGQEGYNEQFF.

The V call is TRBV15, the J call TRBJ1-2; D remains unclear. The CDR3 contains 13 residues. The V gene lost 0 bases and the J gene lost 8 bases, with 10 bases spanning the gap. The germline V gene encodes CDR1 LNHNV and CDR2 YYDKDF (reference sequence). This chain's CDR3 is CATSRDQTSGYTF. CDR3 sequence (DNA): TGTGCCACCAGCAGAGATCAGACGAGCGGCTACACCTTC.

The rearrangement links TRBV5-1 to TRBJ2-7; the match to TRBD1 covers 10 bases. CDR3 size: 16 residues. After removal of 3 bases from V and 5 bases from J, the junction contained 11 bases not matched to a gene. The germline CDR1 and CDR2 sequences are SGHRS and YFSETQ. CDR3 protein: CASSSQPGTGVDEQYF. In DNA form, the CDR3 reads TGCGCCAGCAGCTCACAACCCGGGACAGGGGTAGACGAGCAGTACTTC.

The V call is TRBV10-3, the J call TRBJ2-3; TRBD2 aligns across 7 bases. Per the germline V gene, CDR1 is ENHRY and CDR2 is SYGVKD. This CDR3 spans 15 amino acids. V gave up 6 bases and J gave up 1 base; unmatched junction bases: 7. The CDR3 region is CAIRGAGLRTDTQYF. CDR3 DNA sequence: TGTGCCATCAGAGGAGCGGGGCTCCGCACAGATACGCAGTATTTT.

In DNA form, the CDR3 reads TGTGCCAGCAAACCGGGACAGGGATCCTACGAGCAGTACTTC. The encoded protein is CASKPGQGSYEQYF. The chain couples TRBV7-1 to TRBJ2-7; TRBD1 agrees at 9 bases. TRBV7-1 is an ORF; its function is uncertain. This CDR3 region has 14 residues. Unmatched junction bases numbered 5, after V lost 7 bases and J lost 1 base.

This clone was seen only once. The rearrangement joins TRBV4-3 to TRBJ2-1, with 7 bases aligning to TRBD2. The CDR3 has 15 amino acids. J lost 7 bases, V lost 5 bases, and 11 bases had no gene match. The germline V gene has CDR1 LGHNA and CDR2 YSLEER. In nucleotides, the CDR3 is TGCGCCAGCAGCTCGGGACTACTGATGGGGAATGAGCAGTTCTTC. It specifies CASSSGLLMGNEQFF.